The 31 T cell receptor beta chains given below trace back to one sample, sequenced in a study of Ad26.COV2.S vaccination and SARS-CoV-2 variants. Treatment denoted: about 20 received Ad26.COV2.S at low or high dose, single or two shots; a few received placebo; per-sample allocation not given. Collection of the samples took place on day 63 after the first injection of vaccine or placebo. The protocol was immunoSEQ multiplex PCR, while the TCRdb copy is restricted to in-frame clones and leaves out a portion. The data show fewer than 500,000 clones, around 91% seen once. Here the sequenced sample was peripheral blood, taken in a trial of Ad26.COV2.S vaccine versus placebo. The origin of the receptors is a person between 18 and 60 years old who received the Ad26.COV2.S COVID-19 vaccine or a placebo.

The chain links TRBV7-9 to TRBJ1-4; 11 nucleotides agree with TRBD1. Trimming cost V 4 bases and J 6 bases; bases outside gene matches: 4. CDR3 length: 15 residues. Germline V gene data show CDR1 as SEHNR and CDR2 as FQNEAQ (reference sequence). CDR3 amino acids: CASSSPGQGDEKLFF. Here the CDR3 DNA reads TGTGCCAGCAGCTCCCCGGGACAGGGGGATGAAAAACTGTTTTTT.

The CDR3 is CASSLRRQETQYF. CDR3 coding DNA: TGTGCCAGCAGCTTGAGGAGGCAAGAGACCCAGTACTTC. The V call is TRBV7-2, the J call TRBJ2-5, with D possibly matching TRBD2 (5 bases). V was pared by 3 bases and J by 2 bases, with 7 bases between. Germline V lookup: CDR1 SGHTA, CDR2 FQGNSA. The CDR3 sequence is 13 residues long.

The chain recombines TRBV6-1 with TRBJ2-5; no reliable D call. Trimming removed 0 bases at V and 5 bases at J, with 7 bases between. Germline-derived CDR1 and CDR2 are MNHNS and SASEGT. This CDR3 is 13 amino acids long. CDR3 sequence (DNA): TGTGCCAGCAGTGAAGCTAGAAGGGAGACCCAGTACTTC. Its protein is CASSEARRETQYF.

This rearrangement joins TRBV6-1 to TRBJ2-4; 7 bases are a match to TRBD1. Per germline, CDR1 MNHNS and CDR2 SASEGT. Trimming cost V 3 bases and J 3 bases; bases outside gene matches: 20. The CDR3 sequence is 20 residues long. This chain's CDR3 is CASSETRGSYRVDSKNIQYF. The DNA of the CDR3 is TGTGCCAGCAGTGAGACCAGGGGGTCTTACAGGGTCGATAGCAAAAACATTCAGTACTTC.

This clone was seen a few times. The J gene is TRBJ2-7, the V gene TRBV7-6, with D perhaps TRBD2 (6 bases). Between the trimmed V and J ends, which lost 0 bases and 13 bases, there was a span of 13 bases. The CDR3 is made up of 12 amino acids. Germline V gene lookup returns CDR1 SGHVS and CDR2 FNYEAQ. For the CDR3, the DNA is TGTGCCAGCAGCTTAGCTTCGGGAGCATTATACTTC. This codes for CASSLASGALYF. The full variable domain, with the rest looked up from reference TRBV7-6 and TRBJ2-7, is GAGVSQSPRYKVTKRGQDVALRCDPISGHVSLYWYRQALGQGPEFLTYFNYEAQQDKSGLPNDRFSAERPEGSISTLTIQRTEQRDSAMYRCASSLASGALYFGPGTRLTVT.

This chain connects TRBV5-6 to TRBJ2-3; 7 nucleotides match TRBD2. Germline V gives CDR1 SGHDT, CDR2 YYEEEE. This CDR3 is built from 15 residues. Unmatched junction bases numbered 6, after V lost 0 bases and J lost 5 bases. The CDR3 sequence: CASSLAAGAVDTQYF. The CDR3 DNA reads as TGTGCCAGCAGCTTGGCCGCGGGAGCGGTAGATACGCAGTATTTT. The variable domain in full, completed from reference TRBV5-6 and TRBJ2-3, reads DAGVTQSPTHLIKTRGQQVTLRCSPKSGHDTVSWYQQALGQGPQFIFQYYEEEERQRGNFPDRFSGHQFPNYSSELNVNALLLGDSALYLCASSLAAGAVDTQYFGPGTRLTVL.

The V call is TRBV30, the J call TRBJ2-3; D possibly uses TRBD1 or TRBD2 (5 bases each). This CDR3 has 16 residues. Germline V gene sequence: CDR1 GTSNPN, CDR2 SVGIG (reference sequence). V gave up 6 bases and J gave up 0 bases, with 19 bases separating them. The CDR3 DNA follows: TGTGCCTGCGTGGATGGGACCGCTATTAGCACAGATACGCAGTATTTT. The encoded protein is CACVDGTAISTDTQYF.

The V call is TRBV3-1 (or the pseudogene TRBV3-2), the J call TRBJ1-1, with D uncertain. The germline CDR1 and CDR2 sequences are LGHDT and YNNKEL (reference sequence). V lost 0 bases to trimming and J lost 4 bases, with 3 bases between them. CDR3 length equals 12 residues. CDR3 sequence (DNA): TGTGCCAGCAGCCAAGATGGCACTGAAGCTTTCTTT. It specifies CASSQDGTEAFF.

The CDR3 here is CASSHRDRGTDTQYF. Written as DNA, the CDR3 is TGCGCCAGCAGCCACCGGGACAGGGGAACAGATACGCAGTATTTT. J is TRBJ2-3 and V is TRBV4-1; 10 nucleotides agree with TRBD1. Germline CDR1 and CDR2: MGHRA and YSYEKL. The CDR3 sequence is 15 residues long. V dropped 3 bases and J dropped 3; count of bases not matched to a gene: 3.

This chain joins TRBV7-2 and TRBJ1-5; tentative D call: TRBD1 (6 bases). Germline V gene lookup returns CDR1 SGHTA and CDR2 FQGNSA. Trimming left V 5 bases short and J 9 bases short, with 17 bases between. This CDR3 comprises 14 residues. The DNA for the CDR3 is TGTGCCAGCAGCCAGGGGCGGGGAGCAGGGCCCCAGCATTTT. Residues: CASSQGRGAGPQHF.

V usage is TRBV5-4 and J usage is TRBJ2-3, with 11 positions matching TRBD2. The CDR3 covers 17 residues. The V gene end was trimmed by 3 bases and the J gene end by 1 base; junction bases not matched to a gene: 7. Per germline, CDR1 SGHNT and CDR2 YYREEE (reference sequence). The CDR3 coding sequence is TGTGCCAGCAGCTCGGGACTAGCGGTTTCAGGCACAGATACGCAGTATTTT. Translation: CASSSGLAVSGTDTQYF.

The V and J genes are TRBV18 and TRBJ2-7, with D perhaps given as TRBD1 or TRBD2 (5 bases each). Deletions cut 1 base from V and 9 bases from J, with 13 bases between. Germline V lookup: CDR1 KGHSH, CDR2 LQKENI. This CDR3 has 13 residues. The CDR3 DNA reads TGTGCCAGCTCACCACTCGACAGAAGCGGGCAGTACTTC. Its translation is CASSPLDRSGQYF.

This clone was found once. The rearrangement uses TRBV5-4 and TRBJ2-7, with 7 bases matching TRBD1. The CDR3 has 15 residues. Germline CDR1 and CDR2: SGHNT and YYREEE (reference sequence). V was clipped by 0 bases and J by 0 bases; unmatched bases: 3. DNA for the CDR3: TGTGCCAGCAGCTTGGTTGGGACAGCCTCCTACGAGCAGTACTTC. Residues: CASSLVGTASYEQYF.

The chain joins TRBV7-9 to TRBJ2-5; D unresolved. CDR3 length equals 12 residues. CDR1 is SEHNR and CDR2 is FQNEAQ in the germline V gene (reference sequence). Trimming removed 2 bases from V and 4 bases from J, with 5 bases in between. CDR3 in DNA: TGTGCCAGCAGCTTAAAGGGAGAGACCCAGTACTTC. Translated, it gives CASSLKGETQYF.

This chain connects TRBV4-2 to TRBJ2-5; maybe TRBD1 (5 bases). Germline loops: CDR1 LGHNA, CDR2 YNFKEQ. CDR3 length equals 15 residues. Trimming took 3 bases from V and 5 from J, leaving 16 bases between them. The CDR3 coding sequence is TGTGCCAGCAGCCATGATCCAGGGATGGGGGAGACCCAGTACTTC. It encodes CASSHDPGMGETQYF.

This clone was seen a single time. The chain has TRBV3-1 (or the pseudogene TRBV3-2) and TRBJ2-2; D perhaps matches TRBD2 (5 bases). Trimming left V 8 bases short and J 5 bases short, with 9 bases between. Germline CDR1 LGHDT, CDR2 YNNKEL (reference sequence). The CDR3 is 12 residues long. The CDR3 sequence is CASGRGTGELFF. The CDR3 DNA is TGTGCCAGCGGGAGAGGTACCGGGGAGCTGTTTTTT.

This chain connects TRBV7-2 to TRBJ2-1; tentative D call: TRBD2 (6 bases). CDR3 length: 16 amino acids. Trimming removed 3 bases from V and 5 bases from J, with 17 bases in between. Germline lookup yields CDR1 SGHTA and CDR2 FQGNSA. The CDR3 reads CASSFFLRTINNEQFF. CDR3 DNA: TGTGCCAGCAGCTTTTTTCTAAGGACTATCAACAATGAGCAGTTCTTC.

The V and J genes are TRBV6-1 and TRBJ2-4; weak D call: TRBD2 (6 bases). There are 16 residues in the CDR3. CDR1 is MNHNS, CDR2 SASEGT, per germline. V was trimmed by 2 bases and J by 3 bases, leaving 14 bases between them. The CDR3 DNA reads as TGTGCCAGCAGTGAACTCCCTTTGGGAGGCAAAAACATTCAGTACTTC. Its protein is CASSELPLGGKNIQYF.

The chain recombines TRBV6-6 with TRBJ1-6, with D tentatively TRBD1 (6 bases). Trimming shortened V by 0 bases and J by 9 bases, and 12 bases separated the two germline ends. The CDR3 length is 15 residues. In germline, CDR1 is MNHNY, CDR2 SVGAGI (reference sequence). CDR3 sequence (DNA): TGTGCCAGCAGTTACTCACAGGGATTGGGTTCACCCCTCCACTTT. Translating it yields CASSYSQGLGSPLHF.

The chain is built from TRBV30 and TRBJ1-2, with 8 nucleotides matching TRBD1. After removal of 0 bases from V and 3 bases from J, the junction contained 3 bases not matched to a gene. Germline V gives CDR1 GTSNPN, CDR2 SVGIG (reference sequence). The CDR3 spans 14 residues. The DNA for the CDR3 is TGTGCCTGGAGTGTAGACAGGGGTGACTATGGCTACACCTTC. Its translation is CAWSVDRGDYGYTF.

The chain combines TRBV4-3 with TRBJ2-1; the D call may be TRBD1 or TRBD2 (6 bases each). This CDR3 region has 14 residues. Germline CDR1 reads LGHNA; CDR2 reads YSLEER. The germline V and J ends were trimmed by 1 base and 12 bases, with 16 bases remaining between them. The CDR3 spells CASSQAPWGAGQFF. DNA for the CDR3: TGCGCCAGCAGCCAAGCCCCGTGGGGGGCAGGGCAGTTCTTC.

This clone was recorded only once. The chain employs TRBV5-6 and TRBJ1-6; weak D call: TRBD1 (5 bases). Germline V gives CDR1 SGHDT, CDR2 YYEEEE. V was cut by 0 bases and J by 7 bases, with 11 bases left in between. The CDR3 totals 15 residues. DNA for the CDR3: TGTGCCAGCAGCTTGGAGATGGGGCAGAATTCACCCCTCCACTTT. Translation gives CASSLEMGQNSPLHF.

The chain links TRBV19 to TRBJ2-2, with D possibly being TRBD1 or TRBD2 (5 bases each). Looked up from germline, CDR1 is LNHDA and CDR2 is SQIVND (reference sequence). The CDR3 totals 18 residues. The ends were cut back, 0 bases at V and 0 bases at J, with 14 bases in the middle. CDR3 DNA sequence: TGTGCCAGTAGTATAGAGGGACCGGCAGCCGCGAACACCGGGGAGCTGTTTTTT. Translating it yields CASSIEGPAAANTGELFF.

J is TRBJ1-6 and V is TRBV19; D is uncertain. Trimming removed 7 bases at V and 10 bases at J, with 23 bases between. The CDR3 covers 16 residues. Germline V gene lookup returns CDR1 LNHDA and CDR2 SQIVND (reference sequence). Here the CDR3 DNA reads TGTGCCAGTAACCTCTCCGGACCGGGCTTCAGCTCACCCCTCCACTTT. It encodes CASNLSGPGFSSPLHF.

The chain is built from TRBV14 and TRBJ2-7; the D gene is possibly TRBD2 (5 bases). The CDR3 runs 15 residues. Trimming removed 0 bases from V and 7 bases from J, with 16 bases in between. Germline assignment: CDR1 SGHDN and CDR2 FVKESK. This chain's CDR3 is CASSQEDRPPGEQYF. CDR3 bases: TGTGCCAGCAGCCAAGAAGATCGCCCGCCGGGGGAGCAGTACTTC.

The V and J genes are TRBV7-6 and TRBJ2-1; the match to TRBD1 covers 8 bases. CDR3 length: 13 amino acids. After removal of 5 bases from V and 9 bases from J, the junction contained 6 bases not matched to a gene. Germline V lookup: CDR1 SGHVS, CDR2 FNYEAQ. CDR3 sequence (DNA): TGTGCCAGCAGCCTTGGACAGGGCTCTGAGCAGTTCTTC. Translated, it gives CASSLGQGSEQFF.

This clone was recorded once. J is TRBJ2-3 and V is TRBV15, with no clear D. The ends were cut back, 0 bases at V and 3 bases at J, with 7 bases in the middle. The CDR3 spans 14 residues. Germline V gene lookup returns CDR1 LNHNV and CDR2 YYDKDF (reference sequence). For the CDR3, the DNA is TGTGCCACCAGCAGAGATCAGGTAACAGATACGCAGTATTTT. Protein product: CATSRDQVTDTQYF.

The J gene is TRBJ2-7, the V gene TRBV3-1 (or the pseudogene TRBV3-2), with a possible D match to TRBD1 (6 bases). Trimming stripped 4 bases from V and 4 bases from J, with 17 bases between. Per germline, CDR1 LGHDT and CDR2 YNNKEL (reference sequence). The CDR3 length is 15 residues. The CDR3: CASSRKSQGAYEQYF. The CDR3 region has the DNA TGTGCCAGCAGCCGCAAGTCACAGGGAGCATACGAGCAGTACTTC.

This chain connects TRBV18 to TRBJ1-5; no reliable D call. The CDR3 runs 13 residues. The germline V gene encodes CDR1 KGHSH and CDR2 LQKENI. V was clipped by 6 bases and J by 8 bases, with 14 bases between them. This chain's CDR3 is CASSLGGVEPQHF. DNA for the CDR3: TGTGCCAGCTCCCTGGGTGGGGTTGAGCCCCAGCATTTT.

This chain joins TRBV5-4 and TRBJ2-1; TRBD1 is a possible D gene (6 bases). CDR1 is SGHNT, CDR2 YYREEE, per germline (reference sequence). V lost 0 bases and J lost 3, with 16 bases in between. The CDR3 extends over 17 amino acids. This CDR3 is CASSLGGLGAVYNEQFF. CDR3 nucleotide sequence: TGTGCCAGCAGCTTGGGGGGTTTGGGGGCCGTCTACAATGAGCAGTTCTTC.

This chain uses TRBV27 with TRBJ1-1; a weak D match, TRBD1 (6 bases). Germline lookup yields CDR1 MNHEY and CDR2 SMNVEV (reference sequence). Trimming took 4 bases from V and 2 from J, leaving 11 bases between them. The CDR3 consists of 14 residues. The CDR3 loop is CASSSGQYNTEAFF. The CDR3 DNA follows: TGTGCCAGCAGTTCAGGACAGTATAACACTGAAGCTTTCTTT.